This TCR beta chain was captured in a study of Tregs in tolerant kidney transplant recipients. Findings of the study overall: Activated donor B cell expansion appeared to reveal the most relevant donor-specific TCRbeta repertoire.

About this clone: Its specificity is unknown.

Germline trimming cut 8 bases from V and 2 bases from J; bases unmatched to any gene: 1. This CDR3 has 13 amino acids. Germline CDR1 LNHDA, CDR2 SQIVND (reference sequence). Generated by immunoSEQ multiplex PCR, the TCRdb table keeps only in-frame clones and is missing some. The table records about 78,000 clones, 80% to 95% of them present only once. Sequencing used Tregs from blood, obtained before the transplant. The sequence derives from a human donor who received a combined kidney and bone marrow transplant. This chain connects TRBV19 to TRBJ2-1; 9 bases map to TRBD2. CDR3: CASSSGTYNEQFF. The CDR3 bases are TGTGCCAGTTCTAGCGGGACCTACAATGAGCAGTTCTTC.